This T cell receptor beta chain was captured by sequencing in a study of cytomegalovirus exposure and HLA in healthy donors. Note on this clone: Its antigen is currently unknown.

The primer mix had 60 Vbeta and 13 Jbeta primers. Sequencing was performed with immunoSEQ multiplex PCR; in TCRdb, only in-frame clones are kept and a portion is missing. The data hold 130,000 to 150,000 clones, with under 70% observed a single time. Study-wide findings and caveats: DRB1 showed the most TCR associations and HLA-C the fewest in a later analysis, as rates varied by HLA locus.

The CDR3 is made up of 16 amino acids. Germline V lookup: CDR1 MNHEY, CDR2 SMNVEV (reference sequence). V shed 4 bases, J shed 5 bases, and the junction held 13 bases outside the gene matches. Sequenced material: PBMCs. This chain connects TRBV27 to TRBJ2-5; the match to TRBD1 covers 7 bases. The source of this sequence is a woman between 25 and 40 years old in good health and CMV-seropositive. The CDR3, as DNA: TGTGCCAGCAGTTGGCGGAGACAGGGTGGTCGGGAGACCCAGTACTTC. Amino acids: CASSWRRQGGRETQYF.